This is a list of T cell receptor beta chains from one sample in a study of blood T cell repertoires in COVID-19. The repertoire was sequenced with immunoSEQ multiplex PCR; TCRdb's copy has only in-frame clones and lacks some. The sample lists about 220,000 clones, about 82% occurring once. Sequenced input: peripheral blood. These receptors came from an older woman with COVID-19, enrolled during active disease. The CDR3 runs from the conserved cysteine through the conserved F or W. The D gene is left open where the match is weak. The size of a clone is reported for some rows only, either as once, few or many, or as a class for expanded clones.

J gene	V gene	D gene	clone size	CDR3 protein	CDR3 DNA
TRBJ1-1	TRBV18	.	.	CASSAMVMNTEAFF	TGTGCCAGCTCAGCGATGGTGATGAACACTGAAGCTTTCTTT
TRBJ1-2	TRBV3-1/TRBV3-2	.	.	CASSQDGNRDGYTF	TGTGCCAGCAGCCAAGATGGGAACAGGGATGGCTACACCTTC
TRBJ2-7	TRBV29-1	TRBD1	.	CSVGGQGLYEQYF	TGCAGCGTGGGCGGACAGGGGCTCTACGAGCAGTACTTC
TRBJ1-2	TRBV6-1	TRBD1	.	CASSEINGQAFLGYTF	TGTGCCAGCAGTGAAATAAATGGACAGGCCTTTTTAGGCTACACCTTC
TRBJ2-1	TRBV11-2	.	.	CASSLTRDEQFF	TGTGCCAGCAGCTTAACTCGGGATGAGCAGTTCTTC
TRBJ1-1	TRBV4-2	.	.	CASRRQVANTEAFF	TGTGCCAGCAGACGACAGGTCGCGAACACTGAAGCTTTCTTT
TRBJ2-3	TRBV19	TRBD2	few	CASSIGSGRAIDTQYF	TGTGCCAGTAGTATAGGTAGCGGGAGGGCCATAGATACGCAGTATTTT
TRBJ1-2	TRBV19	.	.	CASTPGAVPLGYTF	TGTGCCAGTACCCCAGGGGCGGTACCCCTTGGCTACACCTTC
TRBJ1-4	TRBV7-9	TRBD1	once	CASSSLPGQKRVGEKLFF	TGTGCCAGCAGCTCCCTCCCGGGACAGAAAAGGGTTGGGGAAAAACTGTTTTTT
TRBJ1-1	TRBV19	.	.	CASSMPQSNTEAFF	TGTGCCAGTAGTATGCCGCAGTCGAACACTGAAGCTTTCTTT